This T cell receptor beta chain was retrieved from a study of T cells in localized non-small cell lung cancer. The study's findings and limits: Without multi-region sequencing, intratumor heterogeneity could not be excluded.

Sequenced by immunoSEQ multiplex PCR; TCRdb stores in-frame clones only, minus some. The sample lists about 21,000 clones; approximately 84% were seen once. Remarks on this clone: What it binds is not known.

V was pared by 6 bases and J by 6 bases, with 24 bases between. Looked up from germline, CDR1 is SGHTA and CDR2 is FQGTGA. The CDR3 is made up of 16 amino acids. The source was peripheral blood, collected before any cancer treatment. The genes are TRBV7-3 and TRBJ2-7; D unresolved. The receptor was derived from a man between 40 and 70 years old with stage I lung adenocarcinoma. CDR3 bases: TGTGCCAGCAGTCAAGGACCCGCTGCGGAGAGAAGCGAGCAGTACTTC. Amino acids: CASSQGPAAERSEQYF.